This TCR beta chain came from a study of T cells after yellow fever vaccination (dated by TCRdb to about 2019). About the study as a whole: The SMART-Seq v4 Ultra Low Input RNA kit was used to prepare libraries from fractions with low cell numbers. To follow T-cell clones before and after primary and booster YFV17D yellow fever vaccination, bulk TCR alpha and beta repertoires were sequenced over time. Two healthy male donors, one aged 18 to 30 and one aged 30 to 39 years, were included in the cohort. Bulk PBMC replicates and cell subsets were isolated from blood drawn at multiple timepoints before and after both primary and secondary immunization. Points the paper makes about the study in general: Computational filtering was needed because FACS-sorted repertoires could contain abundant contaminating clonotypes from the bulk population. A small share of clonotypes was detected in both CD4 and CD8 compartments, with the overlap likely arising from convergent recombination. Because only two donors were included in the study, the extent to which the findings can be generalized is limited. The secondary T-cell response was weaker than the primary response but faster, peaking on day 5 instead of day 15. Most clones expanded after primary vaccination were re-detected after the booster (approximately 95% of CD4 and approximately 89% of CD8), suggesting broad memory maintenance.

The treatment or condition tag for this specimen amounts to: live attenuated yellow fever vaccine strain. A standard Ficoll-Paque protocol was used to isolate PBMCs from peripheral blood. CD4 and CD8 T-cell fractions were isolated with Dynabeads CD4 and CD8 positive selection kits. TriZol was used to extract RNA from bulk PBMCs, CD4 and CD8 fractions, and dextramer-positive and dextramer-negative fractions. This clonotype was recorded many times. The clone's antigen remains unknown. Within one base of it there is no much larger clone, and no base qualities were kept. TCRdb records Illumina NovaSeq 6000 as the sequencer. TCR cDNA was synthesized by 5'RACE template switching, through which a universal primer site and unique molecular identifiers were introduced. Priming for cDNA synthesis came from both the TCR alpha and TCR beta constant segments. Two PCR steps were used to amplify libraries, with sample barcodes and sequencing adapters being added in the second step. Sequencing of libraries was performed on Illumina HiSeq 2500 (2x100 bp) or NovaSeq (2x150 bp). The study's own analysis went as follows. MIGEC was used to demultiplex reads and collapse the reads into UMI consensus sequences, and MiXCR was used for V(D)J alignment. Using edgeR on replicate PBMC samples, clonotypes were called vaccine-responding if FDR was below 0.01 and the log2 fold change was above 5 up to day 15. Each bulk clonotype was labeled CD4 or CD8 based on which sequenced repertoire, CD4 or CD8, contained the clonotype at higher abundance. TCRdb ran its own pipeline on the public reads, namely fastp trimming at Q25 and MiXCR clone calling, and kept in-frame beta chains. Identical CDR3 protein sequences are pooled into one entry, listed with their most common genes and DNA. TCRdb's processing, not the study's, gives the V and J calls here. This sample lists more than 300,000 distinct CDR3 sequences; about 10% were detected once. Clones ranked in the top ten supply less than 3.5% of the sample.

The germline V gene provides CDR1 SGHRS and CDR2 YFSETQ. The CDR3 numbers 14 residues from cysteine through phenylalanine. Just the 42-base CDR3 DNA is kept, in frame starting at base 1. Unmatched junction bases come to 4, with V trimmed by 0 bases and J by 11 bases. The sequence was collected from a man younger than 35 who received the YFV17D yellow fever vaccine. The chain is encoded by TRBV5-1 joined to TRBJ1-6; a stretch of 8 junction bases matches TRBD1. The starting material was CD4+ T cells sorted from PBMCs, obtained 45 days after the yellow fever booster vaccination. The CDR3 has the sequence CASSLGTGSPPLHF. The bases are TGCGCCAGCAGCTTGGGGACAGGGTCCCCACCCCTCCACTTT.